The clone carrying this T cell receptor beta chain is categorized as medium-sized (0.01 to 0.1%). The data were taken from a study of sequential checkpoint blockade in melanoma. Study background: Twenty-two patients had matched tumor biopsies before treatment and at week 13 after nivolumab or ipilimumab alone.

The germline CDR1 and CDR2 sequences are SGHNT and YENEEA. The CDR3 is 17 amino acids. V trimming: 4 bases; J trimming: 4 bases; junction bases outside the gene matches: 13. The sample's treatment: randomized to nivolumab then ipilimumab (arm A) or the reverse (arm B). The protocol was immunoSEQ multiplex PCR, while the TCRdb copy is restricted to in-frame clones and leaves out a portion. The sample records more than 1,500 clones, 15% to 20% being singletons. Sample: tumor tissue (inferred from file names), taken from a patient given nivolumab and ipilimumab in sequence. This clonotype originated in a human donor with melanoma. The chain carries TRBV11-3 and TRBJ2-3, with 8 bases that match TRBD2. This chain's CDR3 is CASSYVKGLAGADTQYF. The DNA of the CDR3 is TGTGCCAGCAGCTACGTAAAAGGACTAGCCGGTGCAGATACGCAGTATTTT.